This TCR beta chain emerged from a study of T cells in women clearing cervical HPV infection. At the level of the study: Controls were women whose single incident HPV16 infection cleared within 12 months without precancer or cancer.

Comment on this clone: What it recognizes is unknown. The read stops 3 residues short of the end of the CDR3; the missing end is completed from the germline J gene.

Clones were read by immunoSEQ multiplex PCR, and TCRdb kept only the in-frame ones, dropping some. This sample contains approximately 33,000 clones. V lost 6 bases to trimming and J lost 0 bases, with 16 bases between them. The germline V gene encodes CDR1 DFQATT and CDR2 SNEGSKA (reference sequence). The CDR3 runs 15 residues. Each participant carried one incident cervical HPV16 infection only. Points from the study as a whole: Richness plus V gene abundances separated cases from controls with AUC about 0.87.

The source is a woman between 18 and 70 years old with a cervical HPV16 infection that either progressed to CIN3+ or cleared (not recorded which). This chain uses TRBV20-1 with TRBJ2-3, with D maybe TRBD1 (6 bases). Sequenced sample: blood buffy coat. CDR3 protein: CSAAKTGRSTDTQYF. The sequenced part of the CDR3 DNA is TGCAGTGCCGCCAAGACAGGACGAAGCACAGATACG.